This TCR beta chain was found in a study of monozygotic twins with inflammatory bowel disease. Study-level results: Patients with IBD had less TCRbeta diversity (inverse Simpson) than their healthy co-twins.

The template-switching step introduced UMIs that carried a 6-nucleotide sample barcode. TCRdb re-called the 5' RACE reads; one entry per CDR3 protein, DNA not given. In all, the sample yields roughly 200,000 distinct CDR3 sequences. With respect to this clonotype: Antigen: not known.

From germline, CDR1 is DFQATT and CDR2 SNEGSKA (reference sequence). This CDR3 is 13 amino acids long. The receptor was derived from a human donor with ulcerative colitis or Crohn's disease, or a healthy co-twin of an affected twin (not recorded which). The chain combines TRBV20-1 with TRBJ1-1; the D call from TCRdb, TRBD1, cannot be confirmed without DNA. The specimen sequenced was blood. The CDR3 sequence: CSAQQWGNTEAFF.